Below, 24 T cell receptor beta chains from the same sample are listed, as sequenced in a study of blood T cells in healthy people across ages. Sample-barcoded 5' priming and a J-beta primer mix drove a second PCR of about 7 to 12 cycles. MiXCR, applied by TCRdb to the 5' RACE reads, yields one record per CDR3 protein. The sample consists of about 400,000 distinct CDR3 sequences, about 55% of them appearing once. The sample comprised blood. The receptors shown here come from a man in his sixties in good health.

In its sample, this clonotype was seen a few times. The rearrangement links TRBV12-3 or TRBV12-4 to TRBJ2-5; a possible D gene is TRBD2 (6 bases). CDR3 size: 13 residues. Trimming removed 5 bases at V and 4 bases at J, with 11 bases between. The CDR3, as DNA: TGTGCCAGCAGTCCCAGGGAGGTAGAGACCCAGTACTTC. This gives the protein CASSPREVETQYF.

Only a few counts were recorded for this clonotype. The rearrangement joins TRBV7-2 to TRBJ2-7; D is unresolved. The V end was cut by 1 base, the J end by 3 bases, with 7 bases between. Germline V gene sequence: CDR1 SGHTA, CDR2 FQGNSA. This CDR3 comprises 13 residues. CDR3 in DNA: TGTGCCAGCAGCTTAGAAGCTCGCTACGAGCAGTACTTC. Translation gives CASSLEARYEQYF.

The genes are TRBV2 and TRBJ1-6, with D possibly being TRBD1 (6 bases). Per the germline V gene, CDR1 is SNHLY and CDR2 is FYNNEI. Trimming removed 5 bases at V and 7 bases at J, with 12 bases between. The CDR3 contains 14 residues. The CDR3 sequence: CASSYRVGNSPLHF. The CDR3 DNA follows: TGTGCCAGCAGTTACAGGGTAGGAAATTCACCCCTCCACTTT.

This clonotype was seen many times. The rearrangement links TRBV9 to TRBJ2-1; 14 positions match TRBD2. Losses at the gene ends were 3 bases for V and 4 bases for J; bases not matched to a gene: 3. The CDR3 runs 16 residues. CDR1 and CDR2 (germline): SGDLS, YYNGEE. CDR3 DNA: TGTGCCAGCAGCGCCGGGACTAGCGGGAGTTACAATGAGCAGTTCTTC. Its translation: CASSAGTSGSYNEQFF.

V usage is TRBV12-3 or TRBV12-4 and J usage is TRBJ1-6; 7 bases are a match to TRBD1. V was pared by 5 bases and J by 10 bases, with 5 bases of the junction left unmatched. This CDR3 has 13 amino acids. The CDR3, as DNA: TGTGCCAGCAGTCGGACAGGTCGCTCACCCCTCCACTTT. Encoded protein: CASSRTGRSPLHF.

This chain joins TRBV9 and TRBJ2-4, with D perhaps matching TRBD1 or TRBD2 (5 bases each). The better agreement between TRBJ2-5 and the DNA end casts doubt on the J call. Germline loops: CDR1 SGDLS, CDR2 YYNGEE. The CDR3 is made up of 16 amino acids. In DNA form, the CDR3 reads TGTGCCAGCAGCGTAGGTGTTAGCAGAGGGGAAGAGACCCAGTACTTC. Its translation is CASSVGVSRGEETQYF.

J is TRBJ2-1 and V is TRBV5-1; D is unresolved. The CDR3 is 17 amino acids. V was clipped by 0 bases and J by 0 bases, with 13 bases between them. Per the germline V gene, CDR1 is SGHRS and CDR2 is YFSETQ. The CDR3: CASSLAPAVSSYNEQFF. CDR3 DNA: TGCGCCAGCAGCTTGGCCCCAGCAGTCAGCTCCTACAATGAGCAGTTCTTC.

The rearrangement links TRBV3-1 to TRBJ2-3, with a tentative D call TRBD2 (5 bases). CDR1 and CDR2 from the germline V gene are LGHDT and YNNKEL (reference sequence). Trimming took 2 bases from V and 3 from J, leaving 12 bases between them. CDR3 length equals 15 residues. The CDR3 sequence: CASSQRRWSTDTQYF. Here the CDR3 DNA reads TGTGCCAGCAGCCAAAGGAGGTGGAGTACAGATACGCAGTATTTT.

About this clonotype itself: With a much larger clone just one base away, this may be a read error. Written as DNA, the CDR3 is TGTGCCAGCAACGAGGGCTACCAAGAGACCCAGTACTTC. Its translation: CASNEGYQETQYF. This chain uses TRBV28 with TRBJ2-5; possible D gene TRBD2, 5 bases. Germline V CDR1 and CDR2: MDHEN, SYDVKM. Trimming shortened V by 7 bases and J by 0 bases, and 9 bases separated the two germline ends. This CDR3 spans 13 amino acids.

This rearrangement joins TRBV29-1 to TRBJ1-4; a weak D match, TRBD1 (6 bases). V dropped 3 bases and J dropped 6 bases, with 14 bases sitting between them. CDR1 is SQVTM and CDR2 is ANQGSEA in the germline V gene. The CDR3 covers 14 residues. DNA for the CDR3: TGCAGCGTTGATATTGGCAGGGGAGATGAAAAACTGTTTTTT. Its protein is CSVDIGRGDEKLFF. The full variable domain, with the rest looked up from reference TRBV29-1 and TRBJ1-4, is SAVISQKPSRDICQRGTSLTIQCQVDSQVTMMFWYRQQPGQSLTLIATANQGSEATYESGFVIDKFPISRPNLTFSTLTVSNMSPEDSSIYLCSVDIGRGDEKLFFGSGTQLSVL.

This clonotype was seen a few times. The genes are TRBV27 and TRBJ1-2; TRBD1 agrees at 9 bases. V lost 5 bases, J lost 7 bases, and 11 bases stayed unmatched. The CDR3 totals 15 residues. Germline CDR1 MNHEY, CDR2 SMNVEV (reference sequence). CDR3 loop: CASSPSQQGARGYTF. The CDR3 DNA sequence: TGTGCCAGCAGTCCGTCTCAACAGGGGGCGCGTGGCTACACCTTC.

The table lists this clonotype with a few counts. CDR3 coding DNA: TGTGCCAGCAGCCCAGGGGCCGGGACTGGGACTAATGAGCAGTTCTTC. Its translation: CASSPGAGTGTNEQFF. The rearrangement uses TRBV7-2 and TRBJ2-1, with D possibly being TRBD1 or TRBD2 (6 bases each). The CDR3 is 16 residues long. Per the germline V gene, CDR1 is SGHTA and CDR2 is FQGNSA. Trimming cost V 5 bases and J 7 bases, with 21 bases left between them.

CDR3 sequence reads: CASSQEGREPYNEQFF. CDR3 nucleotide sequence: TGCGCCAGCAGCCAAGAGGGACGGGAGCCCTACAATGAGCAGTTCTTC. The chain has TRBV4-3 and TRBJ2-1, with D perhaps TRBD2 (6 bases). The germline V and J ends were trimmed by 0 bases and 2 bases, with 11 bases remaining between them. Germline loops: CDR1 LGHNA, CDR2 YSLEER. CDR3 size: 16 residues.

This rearrangement joins TRBV6-8 to TRBJ2-7; the match to TRBD2 covers 11 bases. The junction had 3 bases not matched to a gene; V was cut back by 0 bases and J by 2 bases. The CDR3 is 16 amino acids. Looked up from germline, CDR1 is MNHGY and CDR2 is SAAAGT. This CDR3 is CASSYSTSGNTYEQYF. CDR3 nucleotide sequence: TGTGCCAGCAGTTACTCGACTAGCGGGAATACCTACGAGCAGTACTTC.

Only a few counts were recorded for this clonotype. J is TRBJ1-2 and V is TRBV29-1, with D unclear. The germline gives CDR1 SQVTM, CDR2 ANQGSEA. The CDR3 extends over 12 amino acids. The V and J ends lost 2 bases and 8 bases respectively, with 12 bases between them. CDR3 DNA sequence: TGCAGCGTTGAATCGGGTTTCGACGGCTACACCTTC. Protein sequence: CSVESGFDGYTF.

This clonotype was found once. This rearrangement joins TRBV27 to TRBJ1-5, with TRBD1 identical over 9 bases. Germline V CDR1 and CDR2: MNHEY, SMNVEV (reference sequence). The trim removed 6 bases at V and 7 bases at J, leaving 7 bases unmatched. The length of the CDR3 is 14 residues. CDR3 in DNA: TGTGCCAGCAGGCCTAACAGGGGGCAACAGCCCCAGCATTTT. Protein sequence: CASRPNRGQQPQHF.

The chain is built from TRBV20-1 and TRBJ1-5, with 8 positions matching TRBD1. Trimming at V came to 3 bases and at J to 0 bases, leaving 13 bases not matched to a gene. The germline V gene encodes CDR1 DFQATT and CDR2 SNEGSKA (reference sequence). The CDR3 has 18 amino acids. The CDR3 region has the DNA TGCAGTGCTAGGGGATTGGACAGGGCCTTGATTAGCAATCAGCCCCAGCATTTT. Protein sequence: CSARGLDRALISNQPQHF.

This sequence joins TRBV13 and TRBJ1-2, with 9 bases aligning to TRBD1. CDR3 length: 15 residues. Trimming cost V 4 bases and J 8 bases; bases outside gene matches: 11. Per germline, CDR1 PRHDT and CDR2 FYEKMQ (reference sequence). CDR3 residues: CASSWGTGTLRGYTF. The CDR3 DNA is TGTGCCAGCAGCTGGGGGACAGGGACCCTTAGGGGCTACACCTTC.

This clonotype was counted a few times. The V call is TRBV20-1, the J call TRBJ2-7, with 7 nucleotides matching TRBD1. Germline V gene sequence: CDR1 DFQATT, CDR2 SNEGSKA (reference sequence). CDR3 length equals 15 residues. Trimming took 2 bases from V and 2 from J; bases not matched to a gene: 9. DNA of the CDR3: TGCAGTGCTAGAAGACAGGGACGGGGCACCTACGAGCAGTACTTC. This gives the protein CSARRQGRGTYEQYF.

In this sample, this clonotype turned up many times. This chain links TRBV13 with TRBJ2-7; 8 bases are shared with TRBD2. This CDR3 has 14 amino acids. The V gene end was trimmed by 2 bases and the J gene end by 1 base; junction bases not matched to a gene: 1. Germline CDR1 reads PRHDT; CDR2 reads FYEKMQ (reference sequence). CDR3 amino acids: CASSLPGGSYEQYF. The CDR3 nucleotides read TGTGCCAGCAGCTTACCGGGGGGGTCCTACGAGCAGTACTTC.

The CDR3 here is CSVETGRQGDTEAFF. The CDR3 nucleotides are TGCAGCGTTGAAACGGGCCGACAGGGGGATACTGAAGCTTTCTTT. The rearrangement links TRBV29-1 to TRBJ1-1; TRBD1 matches at 9 bases. The CDR3 consists of 15 residues. The J segment lost 5 bases and the V segment lost 2 bases, leaving 9 bases of the junction unmatched. CDR1 is SQVTM and CDR2 is ANQGSEA in the germline V gene.

V is TRBV12-3 or TRBV12-4 and J is TRBJ2-4; 9 bases fit TRBD1. The J segment lost 1 base and the V segment lost 6 bases, leaving 13 bases of the junction unmatched. This CDR3 has 18 residues. The CDR3 here is CASRGLRPGTGAKNIQYF. The DNA for the CDR3 is TGTGCCAGCAGGGGACTACGACCCGGGACAGGGGCCAAAAACATTCAGTACTTC.

The V and J genes are TRBV20-1 and TRBJ2-2; the match to TRBD2 covers 8 bases. CDR1 is DFQATT and CDR2 is SNEGSKA in the germline V gene (reference sequence). CDR3 length: 16 residues. The J segment lost 4 bases and the V segment lost 3 bases, leaving 10 bases of the junction unmatched. CDR3 amino acids: CSASFGGGLGTGELFF. The CDR3 DNA is TGCAGTGCTAGTTTCGGGGGGGGGCTAGGCACCGGGGAGCTGTTTTTT.

The chain couples TRBV7-2 to TRBJ2-7; no firm D call. The ends were cut back, 2 bases at V and 2 bases at J, with 10 bases in the middle. CDR1 is SGHTA, CDR2 FQGNSA, per germline. CDR3 length: 14 residues. The CDR3 reads CASSLRAEAYEQYF. In DNA form, the CDR3 reads TGTGCCAGCAGCTTAAGGGCAGAAGCCTACGAGCAGTACTTC.